Listed below are T cell receptor beta chains from one sample, sequenced in a study of cytomegalovirus exposure and HLA in healthy donors. Produced via immunoSEQ multiplex PCR; TCRdb's table is partial and in-frame only. This table holds under 200,000 clones, 73% found once. Sequenced input: PBMCs. Every receptor here comes from a woman aged 30 to 39 in good health and CMV-seronegative. The CDR3 runs from the conserved cysteine through the conserved F or W. D genes are given only for firm matches. Rows may omit the clone size; those that give it use once, few, many or a size class.

V	size	J	D	DNA	CDR3
TRBV6-5	.	TRBJ1-1	.	TGTGCCAGCAGTTACTCGGGGGGGAACACTGAAGCTTTCTTT	CASSYSGGNTEAFF
TRBV19	.	TRBJ1-2	.	TGTGCCAGTAGTCTCGGCGGGGGCGGCTATGGCTACACCTTC	CASSLGGGGYGYTF
TRBV11-2	.	TRBJ1-4	.	TGTGCCAGCAGCTTCGGAGGAAATGAAAAACTGTTTTTT	CASSFGGNEKLFF
TRBV7-2	few	TRBJ2-3	.	TGTGCCAGCAGCTTAGTGGAAACAGCCGTTAATACGCAGTATTTT	CASSLVETAVNTQYF
TRBV5-8	.	TRBJ2-7	TRBD1	TGTGCCAGCAGCTCGGACAGGCCCTCCCTGGGCGAGCAGTACTTC	CASSSDRPSLGEQYF
TRBV7-2	.	TRBJ2-1	TRBD1	TGTGCCAGCAGCTCGGCCCGGACAGGGGGCATGTATGAGCAGTTCTTC	CASSSARTGGMYEQFF
TRBV7-9	.	TRBJ2-1	TRBD2	TGTGCCAGCAGCCCCCGTTTGGTAGCGGGAGAGTACAATGAGCAGTTCTTC	CASSPRLVAGEYNEQFF
TRBV5-4	.	TRBJ1-2	TRBD1	TGTGCCAGCAGCCTGGACAGGGCCAATAGCTATGGCTACACCTTC	CASSLDRANSYGYTF
TRBV5-4	.	TRBJ2-1	.	TGTGCCAGCAGCCCCCGGGGGAGCTACAATGAGCAGTTCTTC	CASSPRGSYNEQFF
TRBV6-1	.	TRBJ2-7	TRBD1	TGTGCCAGCGTAGACTTACAGGGGTTGTACTTC	CASVDLQGLYF
TRBV5-1	.	TRBJ1-5	.	TGCGCCAGCAGCTTGGTTGCAGGGCCCAACAATCAGCCCCAGCATTTT	CASSLVAGPNNQPQHF
TRBV5-1	.	TRBJ1-3	TRBD1	TGCGCCAGCAGCTTGGCCGGGACAGGGTTTGGAAACACCATATATTTT	CASSLAGTGFGNTIYF
TRBV7-9	.	TRBJ2-7	.	TGTGCCAGCAGCTTAGTTCAGTACAGCTTAAATTCCTACGAGCAGTACTTC	CASSLVQYSLNSYEQYF
TRBV29-1	.	TRBJ1-5	TRBD1	TGCAGCTCCAGGGACAGCCCGAATCAGCCCCAGCATTTT	CSSRDSPNQPQHF
TRBV14	.	TRBJ1-2	.	TGTGCCAGCAGCGCCCACAGGGCCGGCTACACCTTC	CASSAHRAGYTF